Below are 14 T cell receptor beta chains sequenced from a single sample in a study of OX40 agonist ivuxolimab in advanced cancers. Libraries were prepared by immunoSEQ multiplex PCR; TCRdb keeps only in-frame clonotypes and omits some of them. The sample records tens of thousands of clones, over 75% being singletons. The sequencing here drew on CD4+ or CD8+ T cells sorted from blood, taken in a trial of the OX40 agonist ivuxolimab. The receptors here all came from an adult with an advanced solid tumor such as melanoma, head and neck, liver or kidney cancer.

The genes are TRBV15 and TRBJ2-5, with 7 bases that match TRBD2. Germline CDR1 LNHNV, CDR2 YYDKDF (reference sequence). This CDR3 contains 15 residues. The V gene end was trimmed by 5 bases and the J gene end by 5 bases; junction bases not matched to a gene: 11. For the CDR3, the DNA is TGTGCCACCAGCTTAATGACGGGGGGAGGTGAGACCCAGTACTTC. Protein: CATSLMTGGGETQYF.

The chain recombines TRBV5-6 with TRBJ1-1, with a possible D match to TRBD1 (6 bases). Germline-derived CDR1 and CDR2 are SGHDT and YYEEEE. The CDR3 is 15 amino acids. V was clipped by 6 bases and J by 1 base, with 16 bases between them. The CDR3 DNA sequence: TGTGCCAGCACTAACATCAGGGGTACGAACACTGAAGCTTTCTTT. Translation gives CASTNIRGTNTEAFF.

The chain uses TRBV7-9 and TRBJ1-1, with 7 bases aligning to TRBD1. Germline CDR1 reads SEHNR; CDR2 reads FQNEAQ (reference sequence). The CDR3 extends over 14 amino acids. The V segment lost 1 base and the J segment 5 bases; nucleotides outside the gene matches: 4. The CDR3 sequence is CASSLVRGRTEAFF. In nucleotides, the CDR3 is TGTGCCAGCAGCTTAGTAAGGGGGCGGACTGAAGCTTTCTTT.

The sample holds one count of this clone. J is TRBJ2-7 and V is TRBV7-6; 11 bases are shared with TRBD2. The CDR3 extends over 18 amino acids. V dropped 4 bases and J dropped 1; count of bases not matched to a gene: 12. Germline V gene sequence: CDR1 SGHVS, CDR2 FNYEAQ. The CDR3 DNA sequence: TGTGCCAGCAGCTGGGGCCGGCTAGCGGGAGGTGGATCCTACGAGCAGTACTTC. It translates to CASSWGRLAGGGSYEQYF.

This clone was found a few times. J is TRBJ2-2 and V is TRBV2; D tentatively reads TRBD1 or TRBD2 (6 bases each). Germline loops: CDR1 SNHLY, CDR2 FYNNEI. The V and J ends lost 5 bases and 4 bases respectively, with 14 bases between them. The CDR3 is 15 residues long. The CDR3 spells CASSLSGGGTGELFF. DNA for the CDR3: TGTGCCAGCAGTCTGAGCGGAGGGGGCACCGGGGAGCTGTTTTTT. The variable domain in full, with the rest retrieved from reference TRBV2 and TRBJ2-2, is EPEVTQTPSHQVTQMGQEVILRCVPISNHLYFYWYRQILGQKVEFLVSFYNNEISEKSEIFDDQFSVERPDGSNFTLKIRSTKLEDSAMYFCASSLSGGGTGELFFGEGSRLTVL.

The genes are TRBV5-1 and TRBJ2-1, with 13 bases identical to TRBD2. Germline V CDR1 and CDR2: SGHRS, YFSETQ. The CDR3 totals 16 residues. Trimming removed 4 bases from V and 4 bases from J; junction bases left unmatched: 5. The CDR3 sequence: CASSQGTSGDYNEQFF. Written as DNA, the CDR3 is TGCGCCAGCAGCCAAGGGACTAGCGGGGATTACAATGAGCAGTTCTTC.

V gene TRBV28 combines with J gene TRBJ1-2; D remains unclear. V lost 10 bases, J lost 7 bases, and 19 bases lay in between. The CDR3 has 13 amino acids. In germline, CDR1 is MDHEN, CDR2 SYDVKM. The DNA for the CDR3 is TGTGCCATTGGGGTGAGGGTATTTGGTGGCTACACCTTC. Translation: CAIGVRVFGGYTF.

This clone was found once. The genes are TRBV28 and TRBJ2-3; D is ambiguous. Germline CDR1 and CDR2: MDHEN and SYDVKM. V was shortened by 5 bases and J by 8 bases, with 11 bases between the two germline ends. The CDR3 covers 12 residues. The CDR3 sequence: CASSPLVRTQYF. CDR3 nucleotides: TGTGCCAGCAGTCCCCTTGTCCGTACGCAGTATTTT. The variable domain in full, with the rest retrieved from reference TRBV28 and TRBJ2-3, is DVKVTQSSRYLVKRTGEKVFLECVQDMDHENMFWYRQDPGLGLRLIYFSYDVKMKEKGDIPEGYSVSREKKERFSLILESASTNQTSMYLCASSPLVRTQYFGPGTRLTVL.

This chain joins TRBV6-6 and TRBJ2-1; D gene unclear. Per germline, CDR1 MNHNY and CDR2 SVGAGI (reference sequence). Trimming cost V 2 bases and J 2 bases, with 13 bases left between them. CDR3 length: 16 amino acids. DNA of the CDR3: TGTGCCAGCAGTTACCGAAGACCTGGGACCTACAATGAGCAGTTCTTC. Protein product: CASSYRRPGTYNEQFF.

V usage is TRBV19 and J usage is TRBJ1-1; no clear D. This CDR3 has 13 residues. Germline V lookup: CDR1 LNHDA, CDR2 SQIVND (reference sequence). Trimming pared 6 bases from V and 0 bases from J, leaving 8 bases between. The CDR3 loop reads CASSIDLNTEAFF. CDR3 bases: TGTGCCAGTAGCATCGACTTGAACACTGAAGCTTTCTTT.

On this clone itself: Other DNA sequences within the sample encode an identical CDR3. The chain has TRBV5-1 and TRBJ2-7; 8 nucleotides agree with TRBD1. Unmatched junction bases numbered 12, after V lost 4 bases and J lost 6 bases. CDR1 and CDR2 from the germline V gene are SGHRS and YFSETQ. There are 15 residues in the CDR3. This chain's CDR3 is CASSAGQGPWSEQYF. CDR3 coding DNA: TGCGCCAGCAGCGCCGGACAGGGACCCTGGTCCGAGCAGTACTTC.

This clone has only one observation. This rearrangement joins TRBV27 to TRBJ2-5, with D unresolved. CDR3 length: 15 amino acids. Trimming removed 3 bases from V and 1 base from J, with 12 bases in between. Looked up from germline, CDR1 is MNHEY and CDR2 is SMNVEV (reference sequence). The CDR3 spells CASSLSMVLQETQYF. CDR3 coding DNA: TGTGCCAGCAGTTTGTCAATGGTACTCCAAGAGACCCAGTACTTC.

The gene calls are TRBV15 and TRBJ2-1, with TRBD2 matching 10 bases. Trimming at V came to 2 bases and at J to 3 bases, leaving 4 bases not matched to a gene. Germline V CDR1 and CDR2: LNHNV, YYDKDF (reference sequence). The CDR3 has 16 residues. CDR3 DNA sequence: TGTGCCACCAGCAGATCCCTAGCGGGAGTCTACAATGAGCAGTTCTTC. Protein: CATSRSLAGVYNEQFF.

This clone has only a few counts. The gene calls are TRBV11-2 and TRBJ2-1; unclear D gene. Trimming cost V 4 bases and J 0 bases, with 13 bases left between them. Germline CDR1 SGHAT, CDR2 FQNNGV. The CDR3 consists of 16 residues. CDR3 DNA sequence: TGTGCCAGCAGCTCCCTACGGCCGAGCTCCTACAATGAGCAGTTCTTC. This sequence encodes CASSSLRPSSYNEQFF. The full variable domain, in which reference TRBV11-2 and TRBJ2-1 provide the parts outside the CDR3, is EAGVAQSPRYKIIEKRQSVAFWCNPISGHATLYWYQQILGQGPKLLIQFQNNGVVDDSQLPKDRFSAERLKGVDSTLKIQPAKLEDSAVYLCASSSLRPSSYNEQFFGPGTRLTVL.